What follows are 3 T cell receptor beta chains derived from one specimen sequenced in a study of Tregs in tolerant kidney transplant recipients. These receptors lack a known antigen. The data were produced by immunoSEQ multiplex PCR, yet TCRdb's version contains in-frame clones alone and is incomplete. The sample includes around 30,000 clones, approximately 83% of them seen just once. The sample taken for sequencing was Tregs from blood cultured with allogeneic cells. The receptors were sampled from a human donor in good health.

This clone appeared a few times. The CDR3 DNA reads as TGTGCCAGCAGCTCAGAAAGGCTCCGGGACAGAGACACCGGGGAGCTGTTTTTT. The encoded protein is CASSSERLRDRDTGELFF. This chain uses TRBV11-2 with TRBJ2-2; 7 bases map to TRBD1. The junction had 14 bases not matched to a gene; V was cut back by 4 bases and J by 3 bases. CDR3 length: 18 amino acids. Germline CDR1 SGHAT, CDR2 FQNNGV.

This clone has only one observation. This sequence joins TRBV25-1 and TRBJ1-4; D gene ambiguous. Trimming took off 2 bases at V and 2 bases at J, with 6 bases between the two ends. Germline CDR1 MGHDK, CDR2 SYGVNS. The CDR3 totals 14 residues. The CDR3 coding sequence is TGTGCCAGCAGTGAAGGGTGGACTAATGAAAAACTGTTTTTT. Encoded protein: CASSEGWTNEKLFF. The variable domain in full, completed from reference TRBV25-1 and TRBJ1-4, reads EADIYQTPRYLVIGTGKKITLECSQTMGHDKMYWYQQDPGMELHLIHYSYGVNSTEKGDLSSESTVSRIRTEHFPLTLESARPSHTSQYLCASSEGWTNEKLFFGSGTQLSVL.

This chain joins TRBV11-1 and TRBJ1-1; a possible D gene is TRBD1 (5 bases). Trimming took off 3 bases at V and 8 bases at J, with 13 bases between the two ends. The CDR3 extends over 13 amino acids. CDR1 and CDR2 (germline): SGHAT, FQDESV (reference sequence). CDR3 residues: CASSLQRRTEAFF. The CDR3 DNA reads TGTGCCAGCAGCTTGCAAAGACGGACAGAAGCTTTCTTT.